This passage covers 13 T cell receptor beta chains from one sample sequenced in a study of T cell repertoires in cytomegalovirus infection (dated by TCRdb to about 2019). Instrument on record: Illumina HiSeq 1500. Starting from the raw public reads, TCRdb applied fastp trimming at Q25, assembled clones with MiXCR and retained in-frame beta chains. Identical CDR3 protein sequences are pooled into one entry, listed with their most common genes and DNA. The sample records 290,000 or so distinct CDR3 sequences, roughly a tenth of which are singletons. Approximately 2.3% of the sample is held by the ten biggest clonotypes. Sample: PBMCs. The origin of the receptors is a human donor in good health (CMV status not recorded). Some clones in this sample may be carry-over from other donors' samples.

Ten or more counts support this clonotype. The rearrangement links TRBV7-6 to TRBJ1-5, with D tentatively TRBD1 (6 bases). Trimming removed 0 bases at V and 3 bases at J, with 12 bases between. This CDR3 is 16 amino acids long. From germline, CDR1 is SGHVS and CDR2 FNYEAQ. CDR3 DNA sequence: TGTGCCAGCAGCTTAGCGGGGGGCAGCGTCAATCAGCCCCAGCATTTT. It is translated as CASSLAGGSVNQPQHF.

This clonotype has ten or more counts. This chain uses TRBV11-3 with TRBJ2-1, with TRBD2 as a possible D gene (5 bases). The CDR3 contains 13 residues. V lost 2 bases, J lost 6 bases, and 8 bases lay in between. Germline V CDR1 and CDR2: SGHNT, YENEEA. This CDR3 reads CASSLYGVNEQFF. The DNA for the CDR3 is TGTGCCAGCAGCTTATACGGGGTCAATGAGCAGTTCTTC.

This clonotype was found many times. The rearrangement uses TRBV20-1 and TRBJ1-5; D remains ambiguous. The CDR3 spans 13 residues. The ends were cut back, 7 bases at V and 3 bases at J, with 13 bases in the middle. The germline V gene has CDR1 DFQATT and CDR2 SNEGSKA (reference sequence). The CDR3 nucleotides are TGCAGTGTCCCGGGCTTCACCAATCAGCCCCAGCATTTT. Amino acid sequence: CSVPGFTNQPQHF.

In its sample, this clonotype was seen many times. The V and J genes are TRBV28 and TRBJ2-1; D could derive from TRBD1 or TRBD2 (5 bases each). CDR1 and CDR2 (germline): MDHEN, SYDVKM. This CDR3 has 15 residues. V gave up 5 bases and J gave up 6 bases, with 17 bases separating them. The CDR3 reads CASSPQTRDANEQFF. The CDR3 DNA follows: TGTGCCAGCAGTCCTCAGACCAGGGACGCCAATGAGCAGTTCTTC.

CDR3 protein: CASSTIGRAGESNEQYV. CDR3 DNA sequence: TGTGCCAGCAGCACAATTGGGAGGGCGGGGGAGAGTAACGAGCAGTACGTC. The J gene is TRBJ2-7, the V gene TRBV5-4, with 7 bases that match TRBD2. The CDR3 extends over 17 amino acids. The germline CDR1 and CDR2 sequences are SGHNT and YYREEE (reference sequence). The ends lost 4 bases at V and 5 bases at J; junction bases unmatched: 18.

This clonotype was seen at least ten times. The chain links TRBV3-1 to TRBJ2-2; no firm D call. Germline V CDR1 and CDR2: LGHDT, YNNKEL (reference sequence). Between the trimmed V and J ends, which lost 4 bases and 4 bases, there was a span of 19 bases. CDR3 length: 17 residues. DNA of the CDR3: TGTGCCAGCAGCCGCGCCGTTCATAGGACCGTCACCGGGGAGCTGTTTTTT. Its protein is CASSRAVHRTVTGELFF.

The chain recombines TRBV15 with TRBJ2-5, with 8 bases fitting TRBD1. The V gene end was trimmed by 9 bases and the J gene end by 0 bases; junction bases not matched to a gene: 3. Germline V gives CDR1 LNHNV, CDR2 YYDKDF (reference sequence). There are 13 residues in the CDR3. The chain's CDR3 is CATRTGNQETQYF. The CDR3, as DNA: TGTGCCACACGGACAGGGAACCAAGAGACCCAGTACTTC.

This clonotype appeared many times. This chain links TRBV7-8 with TRBJ2-2; 8 bases align to TRBD1. The trim removed 7 bases at V and 0 bases at J, leaving 1 base unmatched. The CDR3 extends over 14 amino acids. Per germline, CDR1 SGHVS and CDR2 FQNEAQ. As DNA, the CDR3 is TGTGCCAGCACAGGGGGCCCGAACACCGGGGAGCTGTTTTTT. Translating it yields CASTGGPNTGELFF.

This clonotype was observed at least ten times. V usage is TRBV4-1 and J usage is TRBJ2-1, with 9 bases that match TRBD1. The germline gives CDR1 MGHRA, CDR2 YSYEKL. Trimming removed 3 bases from V and 14 bases from J; junction bases left unmatched: 8. This CDR3 comprises 13 residues. CDR3 nucleotide sequence: TGCGCCAGCAGCCACTCGGACGGACAGGGGAAGTTCTTC. This gives the protein CASSHSDGQGKFF.

In its sample, this clonotype was seen many times. The rearrangement uses TRBV7-9 and TRBJ1-5, with no clear D. V was trimmed by 5 bases and J by 0 bases, leaving 2 bases between them. The CDR3 contains 12 residues. CDR1 and CDR2 from the germline V gene are SEHNR and FQNEAQ (reference sequence). DNA of the CDR3: TGTGCCAGCAGCCGTAGCAATCAGCCCCAGCATTTT. Translating gives CASSRSNQPQHF. The full variable domain, completed using reference TRBV7-9 and TRBJ1-5, is DTGVSQNPRHKITKRGQNVTFRCDPISEHNRLYWYRQTLGQGPEFLTYFQNEAQLEKSRLLSDRFSAERPKGSFSTLEIQRTEQGDSAMYLCASSRSNQPQHFGDGTRLSIL.

The chain links TRBV28 to TRBJ1-3; maybe TRBD1 (5 bases). The V end was cut by 2 bases, the J end by 4 bases, with 9 bases between. Per the germline V gene, CDR1 is MDHEN and CDR2 is SYDVKM. CDR3 length equals 14 residues. CDR3 bases: TGTGCCAGCAGTTTACGGGGCTACGGAAACACCATATATTTT. This encodes CASSLRGYGNTIYF.

The table lists this clonotype with a few counts. The rearrangement joins TRBV29-1 to TRBJ2-1; D may be TRBD2 (6 bases). The CDR3 covers 14 residues. Trimming took off 6 bases at V and 7 bases at J, with 19 bases between the two ends. The germline gives CDR1 SQVTM, CDR2 ANQGSEA. CDR3 in amino acids: CSVSGGTNENEQFF. CDR3 bases: TGCAGCGTCTCCGGGGGTACGAACGAAAATGAGCAGTTCTTC.

There are many counts of this clonotype. This sequence joins TRBV12-3 or TRBV12-4 and TRBJ2-7, with a possible D match to TRBD2 (5 bases). The CDR3 spans 12 residues. Trimming took off 5 bases at V and 7 bases at J, with 12 bases between the two ends. The CDR3 DNA reads as TGTGCCAGCAGTCGCGGGCGGTTTGAGCAGTACGTC. Its protein is CASSRGRFEQYV.